The 27 T cell receptor beta chains given below trace back to one sample, sequenced in a study of technical replicates of blood from several donors. Profiling relied on immunoSEQ multiplex PCR, and the TCRdb table lists in-frame clones only, not all of them. The sample shows roughly 70,000 clones, roughly 90% of them seen only once. Sequenced input: PBMCs. The receptor set was obtained from a human donor in good health. Some clones in this sample may be carry-over from other donors' samples.

The V and J genes are TRBV29-1 and TRBJ2-3; TRBD2 matches at 14 bases. The CDR3 runs 13 residues. Germline values: CDR1 SQVTM, CDR2 ANQGSEA. J gave up 13 bases and V 4 bases, and 7 bases lay outside the gene matches. CDR3 bases: TGCAGCGTTGTGGGACTAGCGGGGGCCCCCGAGTATTTT. It is translated as CSVVGLAGAPEYF.

The rearrangement joins TRBV6-1 to TRBJ1-2, with 7 bases matching TRBD1. CDR3 length equals 15 residues. Germline V CDR1 and CDR2: MNHNS, SASEGT. With 4 bases clipped from V and 3 bases from J, the junction kept 8 bases outside the gene matches. The CDR3 reads CASSGPSQGDYGYTF. The CDR3 DNA is TGTGCCAGCAGTGGACCTTCGCAGGGGGACTATGGCTACACCTTC.

The rearrangement links TRBV30 to TRBJ2-1; 10 bases match TRBD2. The ends lost 3 bases at V and 8 bases at J; junction bases unmatched: 10. The V gene's germline CDR1 is GTSNPN and CDR2 SVGIG (reference sequence). The CDR3 is made up of 15 amino acids. CDR3 protein: CAWRLVASGSDEQFF. The DNA of the CDR3 is TGTGCCTGGAGATTGGTGGCTAGCGGGAGTGATGAGCAGTTCTTC.

The rearrangement links TRBV4-3 to TRBJ1-5; D perhaps matches TRBD1 (5 bases). V shed 0 bases and J shed 2 bases, with 11 bases lying between them. This CDR3 is built from 16 residues. CDR1 is LGHNA and CDR2 is YSLEER in the germline V gene. The CDR3: CASSQDIGGGNQPQHF. The CDR3 DNA is TGCGCCAGCAGCCAAGATATCGGGGGGGGCAATCAGCCCCAGCATTTT.

The genes are TRBV23-1 and TRBJ2-5; possible D gene TRBD2, 5 bases. TRBV23-1 is flagged as an ORF with uncertain function. This CDR3 has 14 residues. V was clipped by 0 bases and J by 5 bases, with 10 bases between them. The DNA for the CDR3 is TGCGCCAGCAGTCAATCGAGGGTATGGGAGACCCAGTACTTC. Translated, it gives CASSQSRVWETQYF.

This clone was counted once. Other DNA sequences in the same sample also yield this CDR3. The chain links TRBV27 to TRBJ1-6, with D unresolved. Germline V gene lookup returns CDR1 MNHEY and CDR2 SMNVEV (reference sequence). Deletions cut 6 bases from V and 0 bases from J, with 12 bases between. There are 16 residues in the CDR3. CDR3 sequence (DNA): TGTGCCAGCAGCCTGGGAGGAGGCTCCTATAATTCACCCCTCCACTTT. Protein: CASSLGGGSYNSPLHF.

This sequence joins TRBV5-4 and TRBJ2-5; 11 nucleotides agree with TRBD2. V was clipped by 5 bases and J by 5 bases; unmatched bases: 11. Germline CDR1 and CDR2: SGHNT and YYREEE (reference sequence). The CDR3 totals 16 residues. CDR3 region: CASSSLAGGRGETQYF. The DNA of the CDR3 is TGTGCCAGCAGTTCCCTAGCGGGGGGCCGGGGGGAGACCCAGTACTTC.

The genes are TRBV6-5 and TRBJ2-7; 7 bases agree with TRBD1. The length of the CDR3 is 12 residues. The V and J ends lost 10 bases and 1 base, in that order; junction bases with no gene match: 4. The germline gives CDR1 MNHEY, CDR2 SVGAGI. The CDR3 spells CATTGQSYEQYF. The CDR3, as DNA: TGTGCCACCACGGGACAGTCCTACGAGCAGTACTTC.

The chain joins TRBV7-2 to TRBJ2-3; 14 nucleotides match TRBD2. The J segment lost 4 bases and the V segment lost 5 bases, leaving 8 bases of the junction unmatched. CDR3 length: 17 amino acids. CDR1 and CDR2 from the germline V gene are SGHTA and FQGNSA. This CDR3 reads CASSRLAGGGVPDTQYF. The CDR3 nucleotides are TGTGCCAGCAGCCGACTAGCGGGGGGGGGTGTCCCAGATACGCAGTATTTT.

This clone has only one observation. The chain couples TRBV7-2 to TRBJ2-5, with 10 bases that match TRBD2. Germline CDR1 SGHTA, CDR2 FQGNSA. This CDR3 contains 14 residues. The V and J ends lost 8 bases and 4 bases, in that order; junction bases with no gene match: 7. This CDR3 reads CASGALAGVETQYF. The CDR3 coding sequence is TGTGCCAGCGGAGCCCTAGCGGGAGTAGAGACCCAGTACTTC.

This sequence joins TRBV7-3 and TRBJ2-5; 8 nucleotides agree with TRBD2. Germline V gene lookup returns CDR1 SGHTA and CDR2 FQGTGA. There are 15 residues in the CDR3. The V and J ends lost 5 bases and 5 bases, in that order; junction bases with no gene match: 10. CDR3 in amino acids: CASSRTSGEGETQYF. DNA for the CDR3: TGTGCCAGCAGCCGTACTAGCGGAGAGGGGGAGACCCAGTACTTC. The full variable domain, completed using reference TRBV7-3 and TRBJ2-5, is GAGVSQTPSNKVTEKGKYVELRCDPISGHTALYWYRQSLGQGPEFLIYFQGTGAADDSGLPNDRFFAVRPEGSVSTLKIQRTERGDSAVYLCASSRTSGEGETQYFGPGTRLLVL.

The chain links TRBV27 to TRBJ2-1, with 10 bases matching TRBD2. The CDR3 has 15 amino acids. V gave up 6 bases and J gave up 6 bases; unmatched junction bases: 8. CDR1 is MNHEY, CDR2 SMNVEV, per germline (reference sequence). The CDR3 sequence is CASSRAGGPLNEQFF. The CDR3 DNA is TGTGCCAGCAGCAGAGCGGGAGGGCCGCTCAATGAGCAGTTCTTC.

The chain couples TRBV5-4 to TRBJ2-5, with D hard to call. V was pared by 1 base and J by 5 bases, with 6 bases between. The V gene's germline CDR1 is SGHNT and CDR2 YYREEE (reference sequence). There are 12 residues in the CDR3. CDR3 coding DNA: TGTGCCAGCAGCTTGCCTCGGGAGACCCAGTACTTC. This codes for CASSLPRETQYF.

V is TRBV12-5 and J is TRBJ1-4; TRBD1 aligns across 7 bases. The length of the CDR3 is 15 residues. Germline CDR1 is LGHNT and CDR2 is FRNRAP. The junction had 12 bases not matched to a gene; V was cut back by 7 bases and J by 7 bases. CDR3 region: CASAPPGGSSEKLFF. CDR3 in DNA: TGTGCTAGTGCCCCCCCAGGGGGTAGTAGTGAAAAACTGTTTTTT.

The CDR3 DNA reads TGTGCCAGCAGTCGAAAAGGGAGCCAGAGCTCCTACGAGCAGTACTTC. This encodes CASSRKGSQSSYEQYF. The chain links TRBV27 to TRBJ2-7; tentative D call: TRBD2 (5 bases). The CDR3 loop spans 16 amino acids. CDR1 and CDR2 from the germline V gene are MNHEY and SMNVEV (reference sequence). Trimming removed 5 bases at V and 0 bases at J, with 17 bases between.

The gene calls are TRBV5-6 and TRBJ1-6; D not resolved. The germline V gene has CDR1 SGHDT and CDR2 YYEEEE. The CDR3 consists of 14 residues. Trimming cost V 1 base and J 5 bases, with 7 bases left between them. CDR3 protein: CASSLSPDNSPLHF. The CDR3 DNA is TGTGCCAGCAGCTTGTCGCCAGATAATTCACCCCTCCACTTT. The variable domain in full, completed from reference TRBV5-6 and TRBJ1-6, reads DAGVTQSPTHLIKTRGQQVTLRCSPKSGHDTVSWYQQALGQGPQFIFQYYEEEERQRGNFPDRFSGHQFPNYSSELNVNALLLGDSALYLCASSLSPDNSPLHFGNGTRLTVT.

This clone appeared once. The chain has TRBV15 and TRBJ1-4; a possible D gene is TRBD1 (5 bases). Germline assignment: CDR1 LNHNV and CDR2 YYDKDF (reference sequence). The CDR3 spans 16 residues. V dropped 3 bases and J dropped 7 bases, with 18 bases sitting between them. Here the CDR3 reads CATSRDNGGVSEKLFF. The DNA of the CDR3 is TGTGCCACCAGCAGGGACAATGGGGGGGTGAGTGAAAAACTGTTTTTT.

This clone has only one observation. V gene TRBV7-2 combines with J gene TRBJ2-5; 8 nucleotides match TRBD2. Germline CDR1 reads SGHTA; CDR2 reads FQGNSA. V lost 6 bases, J lost 4 bases, and 7 bases stayed unmatched. This CDR3 contains 14 residues. The DNA for the CDR3 is TGTGCCAGCAGGGCGCCGGGGGGGGCAGAGACCCAGTACTTC. Translated: CASRAPGGAETQYF.

V is TRBV6-5 and J is TRBJ2-7; 9 bases are a match to TRBD1. Germline CDR1 and CDR2: MNHEY and SVGAGI. Trimming cost V 2 bases and J 4 bases; bases outside gene matches: 6. The CDR3 is 15 residues long. The DNA for the CDR3 is TGTGCCAGCAGTTACAGAGACAGGGGGTCGTACGAGCAGTACTTC. The encoded protein is CASSYRDRGSYEQYF.

The chain combines TRBV9 with TRBJ2-1, with 14 positions matching TRBD2. CDR1 is SGDLS, CDR2 YYNGEE, per germline. CDR3 size: 16 residues. Losses at the gene ends were 4 bases for V and 10 bases for J; bases not matched to a gene: 10. In nucleotides, the CDR3 is TGTGCCAGCAGCAGACCCGGGACTAGCGGGAGAGGGGAGCAGTTCTTC. This gives the protein CASSRPGTSGRGEQFF.

The chain recombines TRBV4-3 with TRBJ2-1; 8 bases align to TRBD1. The CDR3 is made up of 17 amino acids. Germline CDR1 is LGHNA and CDR2 is YSLEER. V trimming: 0 bases; J trimming: 6 bases; junction bases outside the gene matches: 10. The CDR3 loop reads CASSQDNGQGGSNEQFF. In DNA form, the CDR3 reads TGCGCCAGCAGCCAAGATAACGGACAGGGTGGGTCCAATGAGCAGTTCTTC.

This clone was seen a single time. The V call is TRBV14, the J call TRBJ2-7; 12 bases agree with TRBD2. The ends lost 3 bases at V and 4 bases at J; junction bases unmatched: 10. The CDR3 is made up of 17 amino acids. Germline V gene sequence: CDR1 SGHDN, CDR2 FVKESK. CDR3 bases: TGTGCCAGCAGCCAGCTGACTGGTACTAGCGGGGGGTACGAGCAGTACTTC. It encodes CASSQLTGTSGGYEQYF.

The J gene is TRBJ1-5, the V gene TRBV18; a possible D gene is TRBD1 (5 bases). The CDR3 consists of 15 residues. CDR1 is KGHSH and CDR2 is LQKENI in the germline V gene. V was shortened by 5 bases and J by 5 bases, with 16 bases between the two germline ends. As DNA, the CDR3 is TGTGCCAGCTCATCTTATTACAGGACCGATCAGCCCCAGCATTTT. This encodes CASSSYYRTDQPQHF.

The chain carries TRBV5-4 and TRBJ2-7; TRBD2 matches at 8 bases. With V trimmed by 0 bases and J by 4 bases, 9 bases remained unmatched. The CDR3 is made up of 16 amino acids. Germline CDR1 and CDR2: SGHNT and YYREEE (reference sequence). The CDR3 coding sequence is TGTGCCAGCAGCTTGGTAGCGGCTAGCGGGCGTTACGAGCAGTACTTC. It translates to CASSLVAASGRYEQYF.

V usage is TRBV5-1 and J usage is TRBJ2-2; D perhaps matches TRBD2 (6 bases). Germline lookup yields CDR1 SGHRS and CDR2 YFSETQ. With 0 bases removed from V and 7 bases from J, the gap between germline ends came to 13 bases. This CDR3 comprises 15 residues. The CDR3 DNA sequence: TGCGCCAGCAGCTTGGCCGGGGGAGTGGTCGGGGAGCTGTTTTTT. Amino acid sequence: CASSLAGGVVGELFF.

The chain uses TRBV5-4 and TRBJ1-2; D perhaps matches TRBD1 (5 bases). V was shortened by 7 bases and J by 4 bases, with 17 bases between the two germline ends. CDR3 length: 14 residues. The germline CDR1 and CDR2 sequences are SGHNT and YYREEE (reference sequence). CDR3 sequence (DNA): TGTGCCAGCGGCTCTCAGGGTTTCAGCTATGGCTACACCTTC. It specifies CASGSQGFSYGYTF.

The rearrangement joins TRBV6-5 to TRBJ2-1, with 11 bases identical to TRBD2. Germline assignment: CDR1 MNHEY and CDR2 SVGAGI. This CDR3 comprises 15 residues. V was pared by 4 bases and J by 5 bases, with 4 bases of the junction left unmatched. CDR3 residues: CASSLLAGAHNEQFF. The DNA of the CDR3 is TGTGCCAGCAGTTTACTAGCGGGAGCTCACAATGAGCAGTTCTTC.